The rows below give T cell receptor beta chains drawn from one sample of a study of shared clonotypes between healthy human individuals. TCRdb keeps only in-frame clones here, not all; method: immunoSEQ multiplex PCR. This table holds under 2.5 million clones, 80% to 95% found once. The sequencing input was naive CD4+ T cells from PBMCs. Receptors originate from a man aged 18 to 29 in good health. Some clones in this sample may be carry-over from other donors' samples. The CDR3 runs from the conserved cysteine through the conserved F or W. A D gene is named only where the DNA matches it firmly. Clone size is shown for a subset of rows, as once, few, many or a class of expanded clone.

CDR3 DNA: TGTGCCAGCGGGGACAGGGGGCTCTATCAGCCCCAGCATTTT
CDR3 protein: CASGDRGLYQPQHF
D gene: TRBD1
J gene: TRBJ1-5
clone size: NA
V gene: TRBV6-6

CDR3 DNA: TGTGCCAGCAGTAAGGACCGGGACAGCTCTGGGGCCAACGTCCTGACTTTC
CDR3 protein: CASSKDRDSSGANVLTF
D gene: TRBD1
J gene: TRBJ2-6
clone size: NA
V gene: TRBV27

CDR3 DNA: TGTGCCAGCAGCTTGCACGGGGGTTGGGGGGTCACTGAAGCTTTCTTT
CDR3 protein: CASSLHGGWGVTEAFF
D gene: NA
J gene: TRBJ1-1
clone size: NA
V gene: TRBV5-6

CDR3 DNA: TGTGCCTGGAGCACACCCCCTGGCGAGACCCAGTACTTC
CDR3 protein: CAWSTPPGETQYF
D gene: NA
J gene: TRBJ2-5
clone size: NA
V gene: TRBV30

CDR3 DNA: TGTGCCAGCAGCACCCGGACTAGCGGGGCTCAAAACTCCTACAATGAGCAGTTCTTC
CDR3 protein: CASSTRTSGAQNSYNEQFF
D gene: TRBD2
J gene: TRBJ2-1
clone size: NA
V gene: TRBV7-2

CDR3 DNA: TGTGCCAGCAGTTTCGGGCAGACTCCACACAATCAGCCCCAGCATTTT
CDR3 protein: CASSFGQTPHNQPQHF
D gene: NA
J gene: TRBJ1-5
clone size: NA
V gene: TRBV28

CDR3 DNA: TGTGCCAGCAGTTTCATCGGTTCCGGGGACACTGAAGCTTTCTTT
CDR3 protein: CASSFIGSGDTEAFF
D gene: NA
J gene: TRBJ1-1
clone size: NA
V gene: TRBV28

CDR3 DNA: TGTGCCAGCAGCCGTAGGGGTATCGGAGCGACTGAAGCTTTCTTT
CDR3 protein: CASSRRGIGATEAFF
D gene: NA
J gene: TRBJ1-1
clone size: NA
V gene: TRBV7-2

CDR3 DNA: TGTGCCAGCAGCTACATCAGCCAGGAAGAGACCCAGTACTTC
CDR3 protein: CASSYISQEETQYF
D gene: NA
J gene: TRBJ2-5
clone size: NA
V gene: TRBV5-6

CDR3 DNA: TGTGCCAGCAGCTTTAGCGGGAGCAAGCTCGAGCAGTACTTC
CDR3 protein: CASSFSGSKLEQYF
D gene: TRBD2
J gene: TRBJ2-7
clone size: once
V gene: TRBV5-6

CDR3 DNA: TGTGCCTGGAGTCTAGGTGGGAGCTCCTACGAGCAGTACTTC
CDR3 protein: CAWSLGGSSYEQYF
D gene: NA
J gene: TRBJ2-7
clone size: NA
V gene: TRBV30

CDR3 DNA: TGTGCCAGCAGCCGCTCCGGGCAAGCGGGAAACGAGCAGTACTTC
CDR3 protein: CASSRSGQAGNEQYF
D gene: TRBD2
J gene: TRBJ2-7
clone size: once
V gene: TRBV6-5

CDR3 DNA: TGTGCCAGTAGGGATAGGGGCCACCATGAAGCTTTCTTT
CDR3 protein: CASRDRGHHEAFF
D gene: NA
J gene: TRBJ1-1
clone size: few
V gene: TRBV19

CDR3 DNA: TGTGCCAGCAGCACACAGGGCTCCTACAATGAGCAGTTCTTC
CDR3 protein: CASSTQGSYNEQFF
D gene: NA
J gene: TRBJ2-1
clone size: NA
V gene: TRBV7-3

CDR3 DNA: TGTGCCAGCAGTGGGGGAGTGGGAAACACCATATATTTT
CDR3 protein: CASSGGVGNTIYF
D gene: NA
J gene: TRBJ1-3
clone size: NA
V gene: TRBV2

CDR3 DNA: TGTGCCAGCTCACCACCGATCAGACAGACCGAAAAACTGTTTTTT
CDR3 protein: CASSPPIRQTEKLFF
D gene: NA
J gene: TRBJ1-4
clone size: once
V gene: TRBV18

CDR3 DNA: TGCAGCGCCAACACCGACCACAGGGGTTCCTACAATGAGCAGTTCTTC
CDR3 protein: CSANTDHRGSYNEQFF
D gene: TRBD1
J gene: TRBJ2-1
clone size: NA
V gene: TRBV29-1

CDR3 DNA: TGTGCCAGCAGCTACGACTGGGGTGGTACCGGGGAGCTGTTTTTT
CDR3 protein: CASSYDWGGTGELFF
D gene: NA
J gene: TRBJ2-2
clone size: few
V gene: TRBV6-5

CDR3 DNA: TGTGCCAGCAGCAAAGAGAAACAGGGCGCGTATGGCTACACCTTC
CDR3 protein: CASSKEKQGAYGYTF
D gene: NA
J gene: TRBJ1-2
clone size: NA
V gene: TRBV5-4

CDR3 DNA: TGTGCCAGCAGCTCGCCCCCAGGGGTCATGGAGACCCAGTACTTC
CDR3 protein: CASSSPPGVMETQYF
D gene: NA
J gene: TRBJ2-5
clone size: NA
V gene: TRBV5-6

CDR3 DNA: TGTGCCAGCAGCCCCCTGTTTACCTACAATGAGCAGTTCTTC
CDR3 protein: CASSPLFTYNEQFF
D gene: NA
J gene: TRBJ2-1
clone size: NA
V gene: TRBV7-9

CDR3 DNA: TGTGCCAGTAGAAAGATAATAGGGGGTACGCAGTATTTT
CDR3 protein: CASRKIIGGTQYF
D gene: NA
J gene: TRBJ2-3
clone size: once
V gene: TRBV19

CDR3 DNA: TGTGCCAGCGCGGACCGACCCAATGAAAAACTGTTTTTT
CDR3 protein: CASADRPNEKLFF
D gene: NA
J gene: TRBJ1-4
clone size: NA
V gene: TRBV27

CDR3 DNA: TGTGCCAGCATGATAGGGGTTACAATGGAGCAGTTCTTC
CDR3 protein: CASMIGVTMEQFF
D gene: NA
J gene: TRBJ2-1
clone size: NA
V gene: TRBV6-5

CDR3 DNA: TGTGCCACTGCTCGGGGGTACGAGCAGTACTTC
CDR3 protein: CATARGYEQYF
D gene: NA
J gene: TRBJ2-7
clone size: NA
V gene: TRBV6-6

CDR3 DNA: TGTGCCAGCAGTTTGAGGGGCGCAGGGCTCAGGAACACTGAAGCTTTCTTT
CDR3 protein: CASSLRGAGLRNTEAFF
D gene: NA
J gene: TRBJ1-1
clone size: NA
V gene: TRBV27

CDR3 DNA: TGTGCCAGTAGTGTCCGGGACAGGCTCTACGAGCAGTACTTC
CDR3 protein: CASSVRDRLYEQYF
D gene: TRBD1
J gene: TRBJ2-7
clone size: once
V gene: TRBV19

CDR3 DNA: TGTGCCAGCAGCCCGCGTAACACCGGGGAGCTGTTTTTT
CDR3 protein: CASSPRNTGELFF
D gene: NA
J gene: TRBJ2-2
clone size: NA
V gene: TRBV7-3

CDR3 DNA: TGTGCCAGCAGTGAATTAAACGAGCAGTACTTC
CDR3 protein: CASSELNEQYF
D gene: NA
J gene: TRBJ2-7
clone size: NA
V gene: TRBV25-1

CDR3 DNA: TGTGCCAGCAGTTTATATCGAAGTTCCGATGAAAAACTGTTTTTT
CDR3 protein: CASSLYRSSDEKLFF
D gene: NA
J gene: TRBJ1-4
clone size: NA
V gene: TRBV28

CDR3 DNA: TGTGCCAGCAGCTTTTTGACTAGCGGATCCGCCTCCTACGAGCAGTACTTC
CDR3 protein: CASSFLTSGSASYEQYF
D gene: TRBD2
J gene: TRBJ2-7
clone size: NA
V gene: TRBV5-6

CDR3 DNA: TGTGCCAGCAGCTTAGATATCGATTCACGCACAGATACGCAGTATTTT
CDR3 protein: CASSLDIDSRTDTQYF
D gene: NA
J gene: TRBJ2-3
clone size: NA
V gene: TRBV11-2

CDR3 DNA: TGTGCCAGCAGCTTATTGGGTAGCGGGAGGGGGTCCTACGAGCAGTACTTC
CDR3 protein: CASSLLGSGRGSYEQYF
D gene: TRBD2
J gene: TRBJ2-7
clone size: NA
V gene: TRBV7-9

CDR3 DNA: TGTGCCAGCGGGGGTGAAAAACTGTTTTTT
CDR3 protein: CASGGEKLFF
D gene: NA
J gene: TRBJ1-4
clone size: few
V gene: TRBV2

CDR3 DNA: TGTGCCAGCAGTTTATACCAACCCCGGACTAGCGGGAGGGCCGCTGGGGCCAACGTCCTGACTTTC
CDR3 protein: CASSLYQPRTSGRAAGANVLTF
D gene: TRBD2
J gene: TRBJ2-6
clone size: NA
V gene: TRBV28

CDR3 DNA: TGTGCCAGCAGCCAAGATGGGGGGACCTCCAATTTCTTT
CDR3 protein: CASSQDGGTSNFF
D gene: NA
J gene: TRBJ1-1
clone size: NA
V gene: TRBV4-2

CDR3 DNA: TGTGCCAGCTCACCGTCGAGGGGGAGCTCCTACAATGAGCAGTTCTTC
CDR3 protein: CASSPSRGSSYNEQFF
D gene: NA
J gene: TRBJ2-1
clone size: NA
V gene: TRBV18

CDR3 DNA: TGCGCCAGCAGCTTAAGCGGAATAAACAATGAGCAGTTCTTC
CDR3 protein: CASSLSGINNEQFF
D gene: NA
J gene: TRBJ2-1
clone size: NA
V gene: TRBV5-1

CDR3 DNA: TGTGCCAGCAGCTTAAGACAGGGCGGCTACACCTTC
CDR3 protein: CASSLRQGGYTF
D gene: TRBD1
J gene: TRBJ1-2
clone size: NA
V gene: TRBV11-2

CDR3 DNA: TGTGCCAGCAGCTACCTAGCGGGAGTTTCAGATACGCAGTATTTT
CDR3 protein: CASSYLAGVSDTQYF
D gene: TRBD2
J gene: TRBJ2-3
clone size: NA
V gene: TRBV7-9

CDR3 DNA: TGTGCCAGTAGTAACGGGGGAGGGCCCTGGGATACGCAGTATTTT
CDR3 protein: CASSNGGGPWDTQYF
D gene: TRBD2
J gene: TRBJ2-3
clone size: NA
V gene: TRBV19

CDR3 DNA: TGTGCCAGCAGCCCTCAGACTAGCGGAGACAACAATGAGCAGTTCTTC
CDR3 protein: CASSPQTSGDNNEQFF
D gene: TRBD2
J gene: TRBJ2-1
clone size: NA
V gene: TRBV5-4

CDR3 DNA: TGTGCCAGCAGTGTCGGGGGGCAACCCTACAATGAGCAGTTCTTC
CDR3 protein: CASSVGGQPYNEQFF
D gene: NA
J gene: TRBJ2-1
clone size: once
V gene: TRBV6-4

CDR3 DNA: TGTGCCAGCAGCTTGGATCGACAGCGCGACCAGCATTTT
CDR3 protein: CASSLDRQRDQHF
D gene: NA
J gene: TRBJ1-5
clone size: NA
V gene: TRBV5-4

CDR3 DNA: TGTGCCAGCAGCGAACTAGCCGGGCACCCCGGGGAGCTGTTTTTT
CDR3 protein: CASSELAGHPGELFF
D gene: NA
J gene: TRBJ2-2
clone size: once
V gene: TRBV9

CDR3 DNA: TGCGCCAGCAGCTTGGTTGGACAGGGAGGTGAAAAACTGTTTTTT
CDR3 protein: CASSLVGQGGEKLFF
D gene: TRBD1
J gene: TRBJ1-4
clone size: NA
V gene: TRBV5-1

CDR3 DNA: TGTGCCAGCAGCCAAGAAGGGTCAGGGCCACGGGAACTGTTTTTT
CDR3 protein: CASSQEGSGPRELFF
D gene: NA
J gene: TRBJ1-4
clone size: NA
V gene: TRBV14

CDR3 DNA: TGTGCCAGCAGTTACTCGGACAGCTCCTACGAGCAGTACTTC
CDR3 protein: CASSYSDSSYEQYF
D gene: NA
J gene: TRBJ2-7
clone size: once
V gene: TRBV6-6

CDR3 DNA: TGTGCCACGAGGGTCTGGGGCAATCAGCCCCAGCATTTT
CDR3 protein: CATRVWGNQPQHF
D gene: NA
J gene: TRBJ1-5
clone size: NA
V gene: TRBV28

CDR3 DNA: TGTGCCATCAGTGGTACAGGGGCCACCGGGGAGCTGTTTTTT
CDR3 protein: CAISGTGATGELFF
D gene: TRBD1
J gene: TRBJ2-2
clone size: NA
V gene: TRBV10-3

CDR3 DNA: TGCAGCGCTGACACAACAATGGGCAATGAGCAGTTCTTC
CDR3 protein: CSADTTMGNEQFF
D gene: NA
J gene: TRBJ2-1
clone size: NA
V gene: TRBV29-1

CDR3 DNA: TGCGCCAGCAGCCGTGACAGGGGGGGCCACGAAGCTTTCTTT
CDR3 protein: CASSRDRGGHEAFF
D gene: TRBD1
J gene: TRBJ1-1
clone size: NA
V gene: TRBV5-1

CDR3 DNA: TGTGCCAGCATGGGCTCTGGGGCCAACGTCCTGACTTTC
CDR3 protein: CASMGSGANVLTF
D gene: NA
J gene: TRBJ2-6
clone size: once
V gene: TRBV28

CDR3 DNA: TGTGCCAGCAGTTACCGAGACACCCCCGAGCAGTACTTC
CDR3 protein: CASSYRDTPEQYF
D gene: NA
J gene: TRBJ2-7
clone size: NA
V gene: TRBV6-5

CDR3 DNA: TGTGCCAGCAGTGAAACGACAGGCTACAACACTGAAGCTTTCTTT
CDR3 protein: CASSETTGYNTEAFF
D gene: NA
J gene: TRBJ1-1
clone size: NA
V gene: TRBV6-1

CDR3 DNA: TGTGCCAGCAGTCCGGATCAAGCGGATACGCAGTATTTT
CDR3 protein: CASSPDQADTQYF
D gene: NA
J gene: TRBJ2-3
clone size: NA
V gene: TRBV6-4

CDR3 DNA: TGTGCCACCAGCAATAGGAACACTGAAGCTTTCTTT
CDR3 protein: CATSNRNTEAFF
D gene: NA
J gene: TRBJ1-1
clone size: NA
V gene: TRBV15

CDR3 DNA: TGTGCCAGTAGTCTTTTCCAGGGGGCGAACACTGAAGCTTTCTTT
CDR3 protein: CASSLFQGANTEAFF
D gene: TRBD1
J gene: TRBJ1-1
clone size: NA
V gene: TRBV19

CDR3 DNA: TGTGCCAGCAGTGAGCTTGACGGTGCTAATGAAAAACTGTTTTTT
CDR3 protein: CASSELDGANEKLFF
D gene: NA
J gene: TRBJ1-4
clone size: NA
V gene: TRBV6-1

CDR3 DNA: TGTGCCAGCAGTGGGGTCGGGGGTAAGACTGAAGCTTTCTTT
CDR3 protein: CASSGVGGKTEAFF
D gene: NA
J gene: TRBJ1-1
clone size: NA
V gene: TRBV28